The next 29 T cell receptor beta chains were all read from a single sample in a study of glioma-infiltrating T cells. Using RNA template, CDR3s of TCR alpha and beta were amplified with iRepertoire arm-PCR. From the multiplex PCR reads, TCRdb called clonotypes with MiXCR, one entry per CDR3 protein. This sample has around 180,000 distinct CDR3 sequences, with over 40% found just once. The sample consisted of glioma tissue, nonneoplastic brain tissue, or PBMCs (not recorded which). These receptors all come from a human donor with low-grade glioma or glioblastoma, undergoing nonglioma brain surgery, or in good health (not recorded which).

This clonotype was detected many times. The chain combines TRBV20-1 with TRBJ1-1, with D perhaps matching TRBD1 (5 bases). Germline V gene lookup returns CDR1 DFQATT and CDR2 SNEGSKA (reference sequence). CDR3 length: 12 residues. The ends were cut back, 6 bases at V and 3 bases at J, with 11 bases in the middle. The CDR3 protein is CSAPGGYTEAFF. Written as DNA, the CDR3 is TGCAGTGCGCCCGGGGGTTACACTGAAGCTTTCTTT.

This clonotype was detected many times. The chain links TRBV28 to TRBJ2-3; 7 positions match TRBD2. The CDR3 spans 15 residues. After removal of 5 bases from V and 3 bases from J, the junction contained 8 bases not matched to a gene. CDR1 is MDHEN and CDR2 is SYDVKM in the germline V gene. The CDR3 reads CASSQPGLSTDTQYF. CDR3 nucleotide sequence: TGTGCCAGCAGTCAACCGGGACTATCTACAGATACGCAGTATTTT.

The chain is built from TRBV6-1 and TRBJ1-1; D might be TRBD1 (5 bases). Trimming cost V 6 bases and J 2 bases, with 13 bases left between them. Germline V gene data show CDR1 as MNHNS and CDR2 as SASEGT. The length of the CDR3 is 14 residues. The CDR3 region has the DNA TGTGCCAGCAGGGCGGGACGGAGCAACACTGAAGCTTTCTTT. As protein: CASRAGRSNTEAFF.

This clonotype was observed once. The chain uses TRBV2 and TRBJ2-3; the D is unclear. The CDR3 sequence is 14 residues long. Germline CDR1 is SNHLY and CDR2 is FYNNEI. Trimming left V 5 bases short and J 0 bases short, with 9 bases between. CDR3 sequence (DNA): TGTGCCAGCAGTACCGGTGTGAGCACAGATACGCAGTATTTT. Its translation: CASSTGVSTDTQYF.

Remarks on this clonotype: An end of the junction does not agree with germline; a read error may underlie this. J is TRBJ1-2 and V is TRBV27, with a possible D match to TRBD1 (5 bases). The CDR3 is made up of 17 amino acids. Germline CDR1 is MNHEY and CDR2 is SMNVEV (reference sequence). This CDR3 is CASRLNPLKERVWGYTF. CDR3 DNA: TGTGCCAGCAGGCTTAACCCCTTAAAGGAGAGGGTTTGGGGCTACACATTC.

This sequence joins TRBV18 and TRBJ1-3, with 10 bases identical to TRBD1. Germline CDR1 KGHSH, CDR2 LQKENI. V was pared by 8 bases and J by 2 bases, with 6 bases of the junction left unmatched. The CDR3 runs to 15 residues. The CDR3, as DNA: TGTGCCAGCAGCGTAGGGACAGGGGCTGGAAACACCATATATTTT. It is translated as CASSVGTGAGNTIYF.

This clonotype was detected once. A much bigger clone sits one base away, suggesting this may be a read error. The chain links TRBV12-3 or TRBV12-4 to TRBJ1-5; D call uncertain. The CDR3 runs 14 residues. The CDR3 nucleotides read TGTGCCAGCAGTTTAGGAGCGGTTAATCAGACCCAGCATTTT. Protein sequence: CASSLGAVNQTQHF.

This clonotype was recorded at least ten times. This chain uses TRBV28 with TRBJ2-7, with a weak D call TRBD2 (5 bases). There are 12 residues in the CDR3. Germline CDR1 reads MDHEN; CDR2 reads SYDVKM. The ends were cut back, 5 bases at V and 3 bases at J, with 8 bases in the middle. The CDR3 region has the DNA TGTGCCAGCAGTCCCGGGATCTACGAGCAGTACTTC. It codes for CASSPGIYEQYF. The full variable domain, completed using reference TRBV28 and TRBJ2-7, is DVKVTQSSRYLVKRTGEKVFLECVQDMDHENMFWYRQDPGLGLRLIYFSYDVKMKEKGDIPEGYSVSREKKERFSLILESASTNQTSMYLCASSPGIYEQYFGPGTRLTVT.

At least ten counts were recorded for this clonotype. The chain couples TRBV28 to TRBJ1-3, with unresolved D. CDR3 length equals 14 residues. V lost 3 bases and J 2 bases, leaving 8 bases between the germline ends. CDR1 MDHEN and CDR2 SYDVKM come from the germline V gene. The CDR3 here is CASSLLTAGNTIYF. The CDR3 DNA follows: TGTGCCAGCAGTTTGTTGACCGCTGGAAACACCATATATTTT.

A note on this clonotype: A junction boundary mismatches the germline segment, possibly from a read error. The V gene is TRBV6-2 or TRBV6-3, the J gene TRBJ2-1, with D possibly being TRBD2 (6 bases). The DNA end is a closer match to TRBJ2-5, so the J assignment may be wrong. The CDR3 runs 14 residues. Germline lookup yields CDR1 MNHEY and CDR2 SVGEGT. In DNA form, the CDR3 reads TGTGCCATCAGTGAGGGACTCCTCAAAGAGACCCAGTACTTC. Residues: CAISEGLLKETQYF.

This clonotype was observed at least ten times. V usage is TRBV28 and J usage is TRBJ2-3; no clear D gene. V shed 2 bases and J shed 6 bases, with 6 bases lying between them. This CDR3 is 12 amino acids long. Germline CDR1 is MDHEN and CDR2 is SYDVKM. CDR3 in DNA: TGTGCCAGCAGTTTAAATCCGGATACGCAGTATTTT. Amino acid sequence: CASSLNPDTQYF.

The chain joins TRBV6-1 to TRBJ2-7; D is perhaps TRBD1 or TRBD2 (5 bases each). Between the trimmed V and J ends, which lost 6 bases and 1 base, there was a span of 10 bases. Germline CDR1 and CDR2: MNHNS and SASEGT. The CDR3 has 13 residues. The CDR3 coding sequence is TGTGCCAGCAGCTTGGGACCATCCTACGAGCAGTACTTC. The encoded protein is CASSLGPSYEQYF.

This chain links TRBV7-9 with TRBJ2-1; TRBD2 matches at 13 bases. This CDR3 contains 18 residues. Germline CDR1 is SEHNR and CDR2 is FQNEAQ (reference sequence). V was clipped by 5 bases and J by 2 bases; unmatched bases: 9. CDR3 sequence (DNA): TGTGCCAGCAGCCTAGGACTAGCGGGAGTCAAAACCTACAATGAGCAGTTCTTC. Translated, it gives CASSLGLAGVKTYNEQFF.

This chain joins TRBV20-1 and TRBJ2-4, with D hard to call. V lost 1 base and J 0 bases, leaving 10 bases between the germline ends. The length of the CDR3 is 15 residues. Germline assignment: CDR1 DFQATT and CDR2 SNEGSKA (reference sequence). This CDR3 reads CSARVLGLAKNIQYF. The CDR3, as DNA: TGCAGTGCTAGAGTTCTAGGGTTAGCCAAAAACATTCAGTACTTC.

This clonotype was detected many times. The chain couples TRBV6-4 to TRBJ2-3; D unresolved. Trimming pared 0 bases from V and 0 bases from J, leaving 4 bases between. Germline values: CDR1 MRHNA, CDR2 SNTAGT. This CDR3 spans 14 amino acids. CDR3 amino acids: CASSDSGSTDTQYF. As DNA, the CDR3 is TGTGCCAGCAGTGACTCGGGCAGCACAGATACGCAGTATTTT.

In its sample, this clonotype was seen once. This clone may be a read error of a much larger clone one base away. This sequence joins TRBV2 and TRBJ2-1; possibly TRBD1 for D (5 bases). The CDR3 length is 13 residues. The V and J ends lost 7 bases and 0 bases respectively, with 7 bases between them. CDR1 and CDR2 (germline): SNHLY, FYNNEI. CDR3 amino acids: CASNRPSYNEQFF. The CDR3 bases are TGTGCCAGCAACAGGCCCTCCTACAATGAGCAGTTCTTC. The full variable domain, in which reference TRBV2 and TRBJ2-1 provide the parts outside the CDR3, is EPEVTQTPSHQVTQMGQEVILRCVPISNHLYFYWYRQILGQKVEFLVSFYNNEISEKSEIFDDQFSVERPDGSNFTLKIRSTKLEDSAMYFCASNRPSYNEQFFGPGTRLTVL.

The chain links TRBV7-2 to TRBJ2-7; TRBD2 agrees at 9 bases. The V gene end was trimmed by 2 bases and the J gene end by 3 bases; junction bases not matched to a gene: 5. Germline V lookup: CDR1 SGHTA, CDR2 FQGNSA. CDR3 length equals 15 residues. The CDR3 DNA sequence: TGTGCCAGCAGCTTATTAGCGGGAGTGAGCTACGAGCAGTACTTC. Translated: CASSLLAGVSYEQYF. The full variable domain, its missing parts supplied by reference TRBV7-2 and TRBJ2-7, is GAGVSQSPSNKVTEKGKDVELRCDPISGHTALYWYRQSLGQGLEFLIYFQGNSAPDKSGLPSDRFSAERTGGSVSTLTIQRTQQEDSAVYLCASSLLAGVSYEQYFGPGTRLTVT.

The chain employs TRBV19 and TRBJ1-1, with unresolved D. Germline V gene lookup returns CDR1 LNHDA and CDR2 SQIVND (reference sequence). The CDR3 loop spans 16 amino acids. Trimming took 3 bases from V and 6 from J, leaving 20 bases between them. The CDR3: CASSIPIRSEGSEAFF. The DNA for the CDR3 is TGTGCCAGTAGTATTCCCATCCGATCGGAAGGGTCTGAAGCTTTCTTT. Full variable domain (rest looked up from reference TRBV19 and TRBJ1-1): DGGITQSPKYLFRKEGQNVTLSCEQNLNHDAMYWYRQDPGQGLRLIYYSQIVNDFQKGDIAEGYSVSREKKESFPLTVTSAQKNPTAFYLCASSIPIRSEGSEAFFGQGTRLTVV.

This clonotype was seen a handful of times. The chain joins TRBV25-1 to TRBJ2-7; 11 positions agree with TRBD2. Germline CDR1 is MGHDK and CDR2 is SYGVNS. J was trimmed by 0 bases and V by 4 bases; bases with no gene match: 14. The CDR3 totals 19 residues. CDR3 loop: CASSGLPGLADFRSYEQYF. The CDR3 DNA is TGTGCCAGCAGTGGTCTTCCGGGACTAGCGGATTTTCGCTCCTACGAGCAGTACTTC.

This clonotype was found many times. The rearrangement links TRBV28 to TRBJ1-5, with D uncertain. Germline V gives CDR1 MDHEN, CDR2 SYDVKM. The CDR3 sequence is 12 residues long. Between the trimmed V and J ends, which lost 6 bases and 0 bases, there was a span of 3 bases. DNA for the CDR3: TGTGCCAGCAGCTATAGCAATCAGCCCCAGCATTTT. Amino acids: CASSYSNQPQHF.

The chain is built from TRBV20-1 and TRBJ2-7; D unresolved. Germline CDR1 and CDR2: DFQATT and SNEGSKA (reference sequence). The length of the CDR3 is 11 residues. V was pared by 5 bases and J by 8 bases, with 13 bases between. The CDR3, as DNA: TGCAGTGCTCCCTTTACCCACCAGCAGTACTTC. Protein product: CSAPFTHQQYF.

This clonotype was detected only a few times. The V and J genes are TRBV18 and TRBJ2-7; no reliable D call. The germline V gene has CDR1 KGHSH and CDR2 LQKENI. The CDR3 extends over 12 amino acids. The V end was cut by 2 bases, the J end by 8 bases, with 10 bases between. CDR3 sequence reads: CASSPEGRQQYF. CDR3 bases: TGTGCCAGCTCACCAGAAGGGCGTCAGCAGTACTTC.

This clonotype was observed at least ten times. The chain combines TRBV6-1 with TRBJ1-1; 7 bases agree with TRBD1. Per the germline V gene, CDR1 is MNHNS and CDR2 is SASEGT. The CDR3 totals 17 residues. V shed 5 bases, J shed 4 bases, and the junction held 16 bases outside the gene matches. The CDR3 region is CASSLLPQGTATTEAFF. CDR3 in DNA: TGTGCCAGCAGTCTTCTTCCGCAGGGGACAGCGACCACTGAAGCTTTCTTT.

The chain employs TRBV7-9 and TRBJ2-3, with 12 bases identical to TRBD2. CDR1 and CDR2 (germline): SEHNR, FQNEAQ (reference sequence). V gave up 5 bases and J gave up 7 bases; unmatched junction bases: 7. CDR3 length equals 15 residues. The CDR3 DNA sequence: TGTGCCAGCAGCCGACTAGCGGGAGCCTTAAATACGCAGTATTTT. Protein: CASSRLAGALNTQYF. The full variable domain, its missing parts supplied by reference TRBV7-9 and TRBJ2-3, is DTGVSQNPRHKITKRGQNVTFRCDPISEHNRLYWYRQTLGQGPEFLTYFQNEAQLEKSRLLSDRFSAERPKGSFSTLEIQRTEQGDSAMYLCASSRLAGALNTQYFGPGTRLTVL.

This clonotype was picked up many times. V and J are TRBV10-2 and TRBJ2-1, with D possibly TRBD2 on 5 matching bases. This CDR3 spans 15 amino acids. Germline values: CDR1 WSHSY, CDR2 SAAADI. Deletions cut 0 bases from V and 7 bases from J, with 13 bases between. The CDR3 region has the DNA TGCGCCAGCAGTGAGTCGACTAACGGGAAAAATGAGCAGTTCTTC. As protein: CASSESTNGKNEQFF.

This clonotype was recorded many times. This chain uses TRBV28 with TRBJ1-5, with D unclear. The CDR3 spans 12 residues. Trimming removed 7 bases at V and 2 bases at J, with 6 bases between. Germline CDR1 MDHEN, CDR2 SYDVKM. The CDR3 DNA is TGTGCCAGCAACGTAGGCAATCAGCCCCAGCATTTT. As protein: CASNVGNQPQHF.

About this clonotype: Given a much more abundant clone one base away, this may be a read error. This rearrangement joins TRBV20-1 to TRBJ2-1, with a weak D call TRBD1 (5 bases). The CDR3 is 11 residues long. V lost 1 base and J lost 8, with 6 bases in between. CDR1 and CDR2 (germline): DFQATT, SNEGSKA (reference sequence). The CDR3 DNA is TGCAGTGCTAGAGTAGGGGATGAGCAGTTCTTC. This sequence encodes CSARVGDEQFF.

In regard to this clonotype: Possible read error: a much larger clone is one base away. The chain uses TRBV28 and TRBJ1-1; TRBD1 might be the D (5 bases). There are 14 residues in the CDR3. Per germline, CDR1 MDHEN and CDR2 SYDVKM. CDR3 sequence: CASSLRVVTTGAFF. The CDR3 bases are TGTGCCAGCAGTCTCAGGGTAGTGACCACTGGAGCTTTCTTT.

About this clonotype itself: A single base separates this from a much larger clone, so it may be a read error. The chain is built from TRBV5-1 and TRBJ1-1; the D gene is possibly TRBD1 (5 bases). The CDR3 length is 14 residues. Germline loops: CDR1 SGHRS, CDR2 YFSETQ. Trimming took off 4 bases at V and 5 bases at J, with 15 bases between the two ends. CDR3 sequence (DNA): TGCGCCAGCAGCCTCGACAGACCGAAAACTGAAGCTTTCTTT. This translates into CASSLDRPKTEAFF.